Presented here are 27 T cell receptor beta chains from one specimen sequenced in a study of vaccination effects on CD4 cells after COVID-19. These TCRs' antigens remain unknown. Profiled with immunoSEQ multiplex PCR; TCRdb holds only in-frame clones, not every one. The table has roughly 70,000 clones, approximately 76% seen once. Before sequencing took place, the ViraFEST assay used viral peptide pools to expand antigen-specific CD4+ T cells. On roughly day 9 of culture, CD4+ T cells were separated out. Of the BNT162b2 and mRNA-1273 vaccines, participants received two doses of one or the other. The starting material was CD4+ T cells from PBMCs cultured with HCoV-OC43 spike peptides, obtained after COVID-19 vaccination. The subset is: HCoV-OC43 spike overlapping peptide pool stimulation. Every receptor here comes from a human donor who received a COVID-19 vaccine.

V usage is TRBV30 and J usage is TRBJ2-6; either TRBD1 or TRBD2 may supply D (5 bases each). V was cut by 1 base and J by 1 base, with 14 bases left in between. The CDR3 has 17 amino acids. CDR1 GTSNPN and CDR2 SVGIG come from the germline V gene (reference sequence). As DNA, the CDR3 is TGTGCCTGGAGTGCGGCAGGGACCAGGTCTGGGGCCAACGTCCTGACTTTC. Protein: CAWSAAGTRSGANVLTF.

The chain couples TRBV5-1 to TRBJ1-5; maybe TRBD1 (6 bases). Germline V gene lookup returns CDR1 SGHRS and CDR2 YFSETQ. CDR3 length: 14 amino acids. The V end lost 4 bases, the J end lost 7 bases, and 15 bases lay between the germline ends. As DNA, the CDR3 is TGCGCCAGCAGCCCCACGACAGGCGGGCAGCCCCAGCATTTT. It yields the protein CASSPTTGGQPQHF.

The V gene is TRBV12-3 or TRBV12-4, the J gene TRBJ2-1; no firm D call. Trimming shortened V by 4 bases and J by 7 bases, and 5 bases separated the two germline ends. This CDR3 has 11 amino acids. This chain's CDR3 is CASSSRNEQFF. The CDR3 DNA reads TGTGCCAGCAGTTCGAGAAATGAGCAGTTCTTC.

J is TRBJ1-2 and V is TRBV30; D possibly corresponds to TRBD1 (5 bases). This CDR3 is 13 amino acids long. V lost 2 bases, J lost 3 bases, and 10 bases lay in between. Germline-derived CDR1 and CDR2 are GTSNPN and SVGIG (reference sequence). The CDR3 loop reads CAWSRGEDYGYTF. As DNA, the CDR3 is TGTGCCTGGAGTCGAGGGGAGGACTATGGCTACACCTTC.

The chain employs TRBV14 and TRBJ2-6; the D is unclear. The CDR3 spans 14 residues. Looked up from germline, CDR1 is SGHDN and CDR2 is FVKESK. V lost 4 bases, J lost 0 bases, and 4 bases lay in between. CDR3 residues: CASSRYSGANVLTF. The CDR3 bases are TGTGCCAGCAGCCGGTACTCTGGGGCCAACGTCCTGACTTTC.

DNA for the CDR3: TGCGCCAGCAGCCAAGATAGTTGGGACAGAACTAACTATGGCTACACCTTC. Its protein is CASSQDSWDRTNYGYTF. The J gene is TRBJ1-2, the V gene TRBV4-3, with 7 bases lining up with TRBD1. CDR1 is LGHNA, CDR2 YSLEER, per germline. V was pared by 0 bases and J by 0 bases, with 7 bases of the junction left unmatched. This CDR3 spans 17 amino acids.

V is TRBV6-5 and J is TRBJ1-3, with D hard to call. This CDR3 contains 12 residues. Trimming pared 6 bases from V and 4 bases from J, leaving 7 bases between. Germline V gene sequence: CDR1 MNHEY, CDR2 SVGAGI. The CDR3: CASRTTGNTIYF. The CDR3 DNA sequence: TGTGCCAGCAGGACAACCGGAAACACCATATATTTT.

This chain links TRBV9 with TRBJ1-3; D might be TRBD1 (5 bases). The germline gives CDR1 SGDLS, CDR2 YYNGEE. Trimming stripped 3 bases from V and 5 bases from J, with 9 bases between. The CDR3 totals 13 residues. CDR3 residues: CASSGGTRNTIYF. The CDR3, as DNA: TGTGCCAGCAGCGGCGGGACGCGAAACACCATATATTTT.

The chain links TRBV7-2 to TRBJ1-1; possible D gene TRBD1, 6 bases. Trimming pared 4 bases from V and 1 base from J, leaving 13 bases between. Germline CDR1 and CDR2: SGHTA and FQGNSA. The CDR3 totals 15 residues. The CDR3 loop is CASSSAGVQNTEAFF. The CDR3 nucleotides read TGTGCCAGCAGCTCCGCAGGGGTCCAGAACACTGAAGCTTTCTTT.

With respect to this clone: As the CDR3 is not closed by the conserved phenylalanine or tryptophan, this likely results from a read error. The DNA is omitted, as the CDR3 cannot be located on it reliably, and the CDR3 follows TCRdb's listing. V usage is TRBV7-2 and J usage is TRBJ2-7; the table calls TRBD2, which could not be checked here. Looked up from germline, CDR1 is SGHTA and CDR2 is FQGNSA. The CDR3 length equals 10 residues, ends included. The CDR3 loop reads CASSLGSRGL.

This chain uses TRBV5-1 with TRBJ1-5; possible D gene TRBD1, 6 bases. The CDR3 is 14 amino acids. V was clipped by 4 bases and J by 3 bases, with 11 bases between them. The germline V gene has CDR1 SGHRS and CDR2 YFSETQ. CDR3 residues: CASSEEGVNQPQHF. In DNA, the CDR3 is TGCGCCAGCAGCGAAGAGGGGGTCAATCAGCCCCAGCATTTT.

The chain joins TRBV9 to TRBJ2-1; D is unresolved. CDR1 is SGDLS, CDR2 YYNGEE, per germline. The CDR3 is made up of 13 amino acids. V lost 0 bases to trimming and J lost 5 bases, with 6 bases between them. The CDR3 nucleotides are TGTGCCAGCAGCGTAGCTACCCACAATGAGCAGTTCTTC. Amino acid sequence: CASSVATHNEQFF.

The chain uses TRBV6-5 and TRBJ1-1; 8 bases fit TRBD1. Germline V gene data show CDR1 as MNHEY and CDR2 as SVGAGI. After removal of 5 bases from V and 4 bases from J, the junction contained 3 bases not matched to a gene. CDR3 size: 13 residues. The CDR3 loop reads CASSQQGVTEAFF. The CDR3 DNA is TGTGCCAGCAGTCAACAGGGGGTCACTGAAGCTTTCTTT.

The CDR3 is CASSLQPSDRAKGYTF. CDR3 DNA sequence: TGCGCCAGCAGCTTACAACCGTCGGACAGGGCGAAGGGCTACACCTTC. This chain joins TRBV5-1 and TRBJ1-2; 8 bases line up with TRBD1. CDR1 and CDR2 from the germline V gene are SGHRS and YFSETQ. The CDR3 covers 16 residues. The V and J ends lost 2 bases and 8 bases, in that order; junction bases with no gene match: 14.

V usage is TRBV7-9 and J usage is TRBJ2-7, with D maybe TRBD1 (5 bases). V gave up 3 bases and J gave up 2 bases, with 14 bases separating them. CDR1 and CDR2 (germline): SEHNR, FQNEAQ (reference sequence). This CDR3 comprises 15 residues. The CDR3 is CASSLHRTQTYEQYV. CDR3 sequence (DNA): TGTGCCAGCAGCTTGCACAGGACACAAACCTACGAGCAGTACGTC.

The chain couples TRBV9 to TRBJ2-5; TRBD2 might be the D (5 bases). The CDR3 sequence is 13 residues long. Germline CDR1 and CDR2: SGDLS and YYNGEE. Trimming removed 3 bases at V and 2 bases at J, with 8 bases between. The DNA of the CDR3 is TGTGCCAGCAGCGCGGGATCACAAGAGACCCAGTACTTC. Translation gives CASSAGSQETQYF.

This chain links TRBV28 with TRBJ2-3; the D is unclear. The CDR3 sequence is 16 residues long. Per germline, CDR1 MDHEN and CDR2 SYDVKM. Deletions cut 6 bases from V and 0 bases from J, with 16 bases between. CDR3 DNA sequence: TGTGCCAGCAGCCCTACCTGGACGGCTAGCACAGATACGCAGTATTTT. It yields the protein CASSPTWTASTDTQYF.

The V gene is TRBV9, the J gene TRBJ2-3; D uncertain. CDR1 is SGDLS and CDR2 is YYNGEE in the germline V gene. The CDR3 extends over 13 amino acids. V shed 3 bases and J shed 4 bases, with 9 bases lying between them. The chain's CDR3 is CASSGFIADTQYF. The CDR3 DNA is TGTGCCAGCAGCGGCTTCATCGCAGATACGCAGTATTTT. Variable domain in full (rest from reference TRBV9 and TRBJ2-3): DSGVTQTPKHLITATGQRVTLRCSPRSGDLSVYWYQQSLDQGLQFLIQYYNGEERAKGNILERFSAQQFPDLHSELNLSSLELGDSALYFCASSGFIADTQYFGPGTRLTVL.

The gene calls are TRBV5-5 and TRBJ1-2, with D perhaps matching TRBD1 (5 bases). The CDR3 is 14 amino acids. Trimming removed 7 bases at V and 2 bases at J, with 15 bases between. Germline values: CDR1 SGHKS, CDR2 YYEKEE (reference sequence). The CDR3 sequence is CASSEQEINYGYTF. In nucleotides, the CDR3 is TGTGCCAGCTCGGAACAGGAAATCAACTATGGCTACACCTTC.

This clone came up once. The gene calls are TRBV24-1 and TRBJ2-3; tentatively, D is TRBD1 (5 bases). The germline gives CDR1 KGHDR, CDR2 SFDVKD. Trimming took off 2 bases at V and 1 base at J, with 12 bases between the two ends. The CDR3 sequence is 16 residues long. The CDR3 DNA follows: TGTGCCACCAGTGATTCTAGGGGTACGGGCACAGATACGCAGTATTTT. Its protein is CATSDSRGTGTDTQYF.

The genes are TRBV19 and TRBJ1-4; no clear D gene. Deletions cut 2 bases from V and 7 bases from J, with 14 bases between. Germline CDR1 and CDR2: LNHDA and SQIVND (reference sequence). The CDR3 is made up of 15 amino acids. CDR3 nucleotides: TGTGCCAGTAGTATATCGGGCCTAAGGAGTGAAAAACTGTTTTTT. Protein: CASSISGLRSEKLFF.

This clone was counted once. V gene TRBV19 combines with J gene TRBJ1-1, with TRBD1 matching over 7 bases. In germline, CDR1 is LNHDA, CDR2 SQIVND (reference sequence). The CDR3 is made up of 15 amino acids. Trimming cost V 0 bases and J 6 bases; bases outside gene matches: 7. CDR3 nucleotide sequence: TGTGCCAGTAGTATAGACCCAGACAGGGAGGCTGAAGCTTTCTTT. It codes for CASSIDPDREAEAFF. Using reference TRBV19 and TRBJ1-1 for the parts outside the CDR3, the full variable domain is DGGITQSPKYLFRKEGQNVTLSCEQNLNHDAMYWYRQDPGQGLRLIYYSQIVNDFQKGDIAEGYSVSREKKESFPLTVTSAQKNPTAFYLCASSIDPDREAEAFFGQGTRLTVV.

The CDR3 here is CASSIHGGYSPLHF. The CDR3 DNA sequence: TGTGCCAGTAGTATCCATGGGGGTTATTCACCCCTCCACTTT. V and J are TRBV19 and TRBJ1-6, with D possibly being TRBD1 (5 bases). The CDR3 runs to 14 residues. Trimming took 3 bases from V and 8 from J, leaving 11 bases between them. The V gene's germline CDR1 is LNHDA and CDR2 SQIVND (reference sequence).

The rearrangement links TRBV7-9 to TRBJ1-5; weak D call: TRBD1 (5 bases). Trimming pared 1 base from V and 5 bases from J, leaving 9 bases between. Germline values: CDR1 SEHNR, CDR2 FQNEAQ (reference sequence). This CDR3 is 14 amino acids long. The CDR3 DNA reads TGTGCCAGCAGCTTAGGGACCAGGGATCAGCCCCAGCATTTT. This translates into CASSLGTRDQPQHF. Drawing the rest from reference TRBV7-9 and TRBJ1-5, the complete variable domain is DTGVSQNPRHKITKRGQNVTFRCDPISEHNRLYWYRQTLGQGPEFLTYFQNEAQLEKSRLLSDRFSAERPKGSFSTLEIQRTEQGDSAMYLCASSLGTRDQPQHFGDGTRLSIL.

This clone appeared a single time. V usage is TRBV4-2 and J usage is TRBJ1-2; 7 bases agree with TRBD1. Germline loops: CDR1 LGHNA, CDR2 YNFKEQ. After removal of 3 bases from V and 8 bases from J, the junction contained 12 bases not matched to a gene. The length of the CDR3 is 15 residues. CDR3 in DNA: TGTGCCAGCAGCCAGACGGGACAGTCGGAGAGGGGCTACACCTTC. This translates into CASSQTGQSERGYTF.

This clone was detected once. DNA for the CDR3: TGTGCCAGCAGCCCGCTCGGACAGCTGAACACTGAAGCTTTCTTT. Protein sequence: CASSPLGQLNTEAFF. The chain links TRBV9 to TRBJ1-1; the D gene is possibly TRBD1 (6 bases). Deletions cut 4 bases from V and 0 bases from J, with 13 bases between. This CDR3 comprises 15 residues. The germline CDR1 and CDR2 sequences are SGDLS and YYNGEE.

The V call is TRBV7-3, the J call TRBJ2-1; 8 bases line up with TRBD1. The CDR3 is 14 amino acids. Germline trimming cut 4 bases from V and 7 bases from J; bases unmatched to any gene: 6. CDR1 SGHTA and CDR2 FQGTGA come from the germline V gene. The DNA for the CDR3 is TGTGCCAGCAGCTCCGGACAGGGTGGGAATGAGCAGTTCTTC. Its protein is CASSSGQGGNEQFF.